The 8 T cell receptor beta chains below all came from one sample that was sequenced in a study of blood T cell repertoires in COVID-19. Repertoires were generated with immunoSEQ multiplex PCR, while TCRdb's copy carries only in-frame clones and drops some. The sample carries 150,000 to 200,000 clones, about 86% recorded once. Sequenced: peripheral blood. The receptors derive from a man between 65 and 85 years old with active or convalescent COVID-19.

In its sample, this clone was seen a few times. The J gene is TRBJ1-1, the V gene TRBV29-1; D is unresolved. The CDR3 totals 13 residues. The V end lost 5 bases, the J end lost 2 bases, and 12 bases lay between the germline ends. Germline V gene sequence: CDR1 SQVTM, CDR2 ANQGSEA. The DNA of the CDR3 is TGCAGCGTTCTTTCACAGTCTAACACTGAAGCTTTCTTT. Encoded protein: CSVLSQSNTEAFF.

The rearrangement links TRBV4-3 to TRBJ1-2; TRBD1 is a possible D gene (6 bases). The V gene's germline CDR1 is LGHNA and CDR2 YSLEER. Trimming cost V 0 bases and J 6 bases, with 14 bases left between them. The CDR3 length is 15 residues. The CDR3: CASSQDEYRVHGYTF. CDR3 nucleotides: TGCGCCAGCAGCCAAGATGAGTACAGGGTCCATGGCTACACCTTC.

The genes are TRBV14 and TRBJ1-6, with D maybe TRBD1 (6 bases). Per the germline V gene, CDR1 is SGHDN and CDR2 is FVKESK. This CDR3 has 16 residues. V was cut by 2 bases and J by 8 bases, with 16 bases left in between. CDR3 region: CASSQLGRGKDSPLHF. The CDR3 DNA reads TGTGCCAGCAGCCAATTGGGCAGGGGAAAGGATTCACCCCTCCACTTT.

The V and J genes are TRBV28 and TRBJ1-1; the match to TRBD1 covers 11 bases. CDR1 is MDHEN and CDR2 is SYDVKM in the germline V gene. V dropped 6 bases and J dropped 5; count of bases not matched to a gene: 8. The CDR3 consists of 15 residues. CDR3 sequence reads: CASRPRTGGRTEAFF. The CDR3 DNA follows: TGTGCCAGCAGGCCAAGGACAGGGGGCAGGACTGAAGCTTTCTTT.

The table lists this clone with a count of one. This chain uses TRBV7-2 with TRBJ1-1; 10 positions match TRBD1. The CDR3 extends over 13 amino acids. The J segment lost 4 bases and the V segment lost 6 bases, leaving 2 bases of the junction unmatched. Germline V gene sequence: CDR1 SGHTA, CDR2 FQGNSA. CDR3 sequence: CASRRTGGTEAFF. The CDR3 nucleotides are TGTGCCAGCAGACGGACAGGGGGCACTGAAGCTTTCTTT. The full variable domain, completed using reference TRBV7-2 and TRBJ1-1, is GAGVSQSPSNKVTEKGKDVELRCDPISGHTALYWYRQSLGQGLEFLIYFQGNSAPDKSGLPSDRFSAERTGGSVSTLTIQRTQQEDSAVYLCASRRTGGTEAFFGQGTRLTVV.

CDR3 protein: CASSLQGDYPGGYTF. The CDR3 coding sequence is TGTGCCAGCAGCTTACAGGGGGATTACCCTGGTGGCTACACCTTC. The V gene is TRBV7-3, the J gene TRBJ1-2; TRBD1 aligns across 7 bases. Germline-derived CDR1 and CDR2 are SGHTA and FQGTGA. The length of the CDR3 is 15 residues. V dropped 2 bases and J dropped 7; count of bases not matched to a gene: 10.

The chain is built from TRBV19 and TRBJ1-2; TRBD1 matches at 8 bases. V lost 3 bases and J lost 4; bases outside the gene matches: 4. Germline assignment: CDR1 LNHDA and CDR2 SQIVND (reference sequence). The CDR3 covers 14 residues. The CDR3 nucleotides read TGTGCCAGTAGTATTCCCGACAGGGGCTATGGCTACACCTTC. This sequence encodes CASSIPDRGYGYTF.

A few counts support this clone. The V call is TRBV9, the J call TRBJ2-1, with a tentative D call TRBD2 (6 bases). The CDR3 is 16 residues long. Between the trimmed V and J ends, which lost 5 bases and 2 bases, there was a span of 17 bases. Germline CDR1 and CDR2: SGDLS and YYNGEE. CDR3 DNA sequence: TGTGCCAGCAGTCTAGAGGGTAGCGGAGCCTACAATGAGCAGTTCTTC. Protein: CASSLEGSGAYNEQFF. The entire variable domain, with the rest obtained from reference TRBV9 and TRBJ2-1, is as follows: DSGVTQTPKHLITATGQRVTLRCSPRSGDLSVYWYQQSLDQGLQFLIQYYNGEERAKGNILERFSAQQFPDLHSELNLSSLELGDSALYFCASSLEGSGAYNEQFFGPGTRLTVL.